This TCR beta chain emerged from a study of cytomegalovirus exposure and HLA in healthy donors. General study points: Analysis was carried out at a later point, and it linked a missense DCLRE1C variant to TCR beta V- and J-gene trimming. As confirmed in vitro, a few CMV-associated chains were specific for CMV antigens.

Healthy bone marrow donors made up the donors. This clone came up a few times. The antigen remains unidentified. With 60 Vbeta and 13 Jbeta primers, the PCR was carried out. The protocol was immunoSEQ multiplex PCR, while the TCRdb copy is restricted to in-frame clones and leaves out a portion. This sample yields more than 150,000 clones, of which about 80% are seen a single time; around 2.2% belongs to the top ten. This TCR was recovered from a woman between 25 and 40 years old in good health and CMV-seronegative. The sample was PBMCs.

The CDR3 sequence is CASTVSGYEQFF. The CDR3 DNA reads as TGTGCCAGCACCGTTAGCGGGTATGAGCAGTTCTTC. The chain recombines TRBV28 with TRBJ2-1, with 7 positions matching TRBD2. There are 12 residues in the CDR3. CDR1 and CDR2 (germline): MDHEN, SYDVKM. The trim removed 7 bases at V and 8 bases at J, leaving 5 bases unmatched.